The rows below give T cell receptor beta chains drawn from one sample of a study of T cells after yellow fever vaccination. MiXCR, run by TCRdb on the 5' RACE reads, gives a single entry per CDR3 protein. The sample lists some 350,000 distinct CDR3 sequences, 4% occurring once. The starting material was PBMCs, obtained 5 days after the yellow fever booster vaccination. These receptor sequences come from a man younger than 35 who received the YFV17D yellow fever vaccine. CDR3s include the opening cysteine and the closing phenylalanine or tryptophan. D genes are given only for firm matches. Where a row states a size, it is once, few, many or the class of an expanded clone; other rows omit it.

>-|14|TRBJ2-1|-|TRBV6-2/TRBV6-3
CASLPYSLGSEQFF
TGTGCCAGCCTACCCTATAGCCTCGGGAGTGAGCAGTTCTTC
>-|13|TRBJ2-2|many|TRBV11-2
CASSSRVSGELFF
TGTGCCAGCAGCTCGAGGGTGAGCGGGGAGCTGTTTTTT
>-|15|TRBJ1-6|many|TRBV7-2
CASSFIRSNNSPLHF
TGTGCCAGCAGCTTTATCCGGTCTAATAATTCACCCCTCCACTTT
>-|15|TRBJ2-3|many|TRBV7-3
CASSPDGGSADTQYF
TGTGCCAGCAGCCCTGACGGTGGTTCCGCAGATACGCAGTATTTT
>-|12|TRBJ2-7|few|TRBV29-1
CSVEPGDYEQYF
TGCAGCGTTGAGCCAGGGGACTACGAGCAGTACTTC
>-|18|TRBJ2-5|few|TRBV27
CASNRVGQTLRNKETQYF
TGTGCCAGCAATCGAGTGGGACAAACCCTTCGCAATAAAGAGACCCAGTACTTC
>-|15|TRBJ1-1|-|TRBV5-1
CASSWVAGKGTEAFF
TGCGCCAGCAGCTGGGTAGCAGGGAAGGGCACTGAAGCTTTCTTT
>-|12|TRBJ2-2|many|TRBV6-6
CASSWQTGELFF
TGTGCCAGCAGTTGGCAGACCGGGGAGCTGTTTTTT
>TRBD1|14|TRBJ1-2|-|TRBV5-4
CASSQGGTVRSYTF
TGTGCCAGCAGCCAAGGGGGGACAGTGAGAAGCTACACCTTC
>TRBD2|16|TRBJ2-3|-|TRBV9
CASSALLTSGSDTQYF
TGTGCCAGCAGCGCCCTCTTGACTAGCGGATCAGATACGCAGTATTTT
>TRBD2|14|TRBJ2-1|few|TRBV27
CASSLWASGGEQFF
TGTGCCAGCAGTTTATGGGCTAGCGGGGGTGAGCAGTTCTTC
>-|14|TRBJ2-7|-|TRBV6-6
CASSYRLDSYEQYF
TGTGCCAGCAGTTATCGGCTGGATTCCTACGAGCAGTACTTC
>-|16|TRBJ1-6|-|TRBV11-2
CASSLVGGFSNSPLHF
TGTGCCAGCAGCTTAGTAGGGGGATTCAGTAATTCACCCCTCCACTTT
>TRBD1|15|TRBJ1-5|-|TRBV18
CASSPMGQPNQPQHF
TGTGCCAGCTCACCTATGGGACAGCCCAATCAGCCCCAGCATTTT
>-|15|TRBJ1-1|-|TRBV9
CASSVGSGEDTEAFF
TGTGCCAGCAGCGTAGGTTCAGGGGAGGACACTGAAGCTTTCTTT
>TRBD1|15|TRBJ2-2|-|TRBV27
CASRGQGANTGELFF
TGTGCCAGCAGGGGACAGGGGGCGAACACCGGGGAGCTGTTTTTT
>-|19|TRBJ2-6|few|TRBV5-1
CASSLNGNKGGSGANVLTF
TGCGCCAGCAGCTTGAATGGTAACAAGGGGGGCTCTGGGGCCAACGTCCTGACTTTC
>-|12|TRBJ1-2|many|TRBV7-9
CASSFQGVGYTF
TGTGCCAGCAGCTTTCAAGGGGTTGGCTACACCTTC
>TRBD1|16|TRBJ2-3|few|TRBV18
CASSPVGTGATDTQYF
TGTGCCAGCTCACCAGTAGGGACAGGGGCCACAGATACGCAGTATTTT
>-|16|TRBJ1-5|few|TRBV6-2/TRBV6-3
CASSYSRAYSNQPQHF
TGTGCCAGCAGTTACTCGAGGGCGTATAGCAATCAGCCCCAGCATTTT